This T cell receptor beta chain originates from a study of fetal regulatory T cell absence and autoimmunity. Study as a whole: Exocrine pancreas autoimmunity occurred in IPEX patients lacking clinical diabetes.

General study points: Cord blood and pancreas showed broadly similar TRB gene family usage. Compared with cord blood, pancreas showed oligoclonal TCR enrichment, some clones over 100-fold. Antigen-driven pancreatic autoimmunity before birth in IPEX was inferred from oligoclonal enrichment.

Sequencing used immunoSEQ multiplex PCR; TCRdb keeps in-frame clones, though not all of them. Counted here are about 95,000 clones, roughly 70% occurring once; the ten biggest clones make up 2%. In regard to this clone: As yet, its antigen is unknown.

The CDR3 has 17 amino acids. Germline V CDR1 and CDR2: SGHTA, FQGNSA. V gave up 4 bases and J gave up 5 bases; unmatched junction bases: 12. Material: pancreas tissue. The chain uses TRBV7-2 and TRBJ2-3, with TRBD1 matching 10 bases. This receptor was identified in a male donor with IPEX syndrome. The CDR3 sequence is CASSSPWGTGDEDTQYF. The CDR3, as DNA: TGTGCCAGCAGCTCACCCTGGGGGACAGGGGATGAAGATACGCAGTATTTT.